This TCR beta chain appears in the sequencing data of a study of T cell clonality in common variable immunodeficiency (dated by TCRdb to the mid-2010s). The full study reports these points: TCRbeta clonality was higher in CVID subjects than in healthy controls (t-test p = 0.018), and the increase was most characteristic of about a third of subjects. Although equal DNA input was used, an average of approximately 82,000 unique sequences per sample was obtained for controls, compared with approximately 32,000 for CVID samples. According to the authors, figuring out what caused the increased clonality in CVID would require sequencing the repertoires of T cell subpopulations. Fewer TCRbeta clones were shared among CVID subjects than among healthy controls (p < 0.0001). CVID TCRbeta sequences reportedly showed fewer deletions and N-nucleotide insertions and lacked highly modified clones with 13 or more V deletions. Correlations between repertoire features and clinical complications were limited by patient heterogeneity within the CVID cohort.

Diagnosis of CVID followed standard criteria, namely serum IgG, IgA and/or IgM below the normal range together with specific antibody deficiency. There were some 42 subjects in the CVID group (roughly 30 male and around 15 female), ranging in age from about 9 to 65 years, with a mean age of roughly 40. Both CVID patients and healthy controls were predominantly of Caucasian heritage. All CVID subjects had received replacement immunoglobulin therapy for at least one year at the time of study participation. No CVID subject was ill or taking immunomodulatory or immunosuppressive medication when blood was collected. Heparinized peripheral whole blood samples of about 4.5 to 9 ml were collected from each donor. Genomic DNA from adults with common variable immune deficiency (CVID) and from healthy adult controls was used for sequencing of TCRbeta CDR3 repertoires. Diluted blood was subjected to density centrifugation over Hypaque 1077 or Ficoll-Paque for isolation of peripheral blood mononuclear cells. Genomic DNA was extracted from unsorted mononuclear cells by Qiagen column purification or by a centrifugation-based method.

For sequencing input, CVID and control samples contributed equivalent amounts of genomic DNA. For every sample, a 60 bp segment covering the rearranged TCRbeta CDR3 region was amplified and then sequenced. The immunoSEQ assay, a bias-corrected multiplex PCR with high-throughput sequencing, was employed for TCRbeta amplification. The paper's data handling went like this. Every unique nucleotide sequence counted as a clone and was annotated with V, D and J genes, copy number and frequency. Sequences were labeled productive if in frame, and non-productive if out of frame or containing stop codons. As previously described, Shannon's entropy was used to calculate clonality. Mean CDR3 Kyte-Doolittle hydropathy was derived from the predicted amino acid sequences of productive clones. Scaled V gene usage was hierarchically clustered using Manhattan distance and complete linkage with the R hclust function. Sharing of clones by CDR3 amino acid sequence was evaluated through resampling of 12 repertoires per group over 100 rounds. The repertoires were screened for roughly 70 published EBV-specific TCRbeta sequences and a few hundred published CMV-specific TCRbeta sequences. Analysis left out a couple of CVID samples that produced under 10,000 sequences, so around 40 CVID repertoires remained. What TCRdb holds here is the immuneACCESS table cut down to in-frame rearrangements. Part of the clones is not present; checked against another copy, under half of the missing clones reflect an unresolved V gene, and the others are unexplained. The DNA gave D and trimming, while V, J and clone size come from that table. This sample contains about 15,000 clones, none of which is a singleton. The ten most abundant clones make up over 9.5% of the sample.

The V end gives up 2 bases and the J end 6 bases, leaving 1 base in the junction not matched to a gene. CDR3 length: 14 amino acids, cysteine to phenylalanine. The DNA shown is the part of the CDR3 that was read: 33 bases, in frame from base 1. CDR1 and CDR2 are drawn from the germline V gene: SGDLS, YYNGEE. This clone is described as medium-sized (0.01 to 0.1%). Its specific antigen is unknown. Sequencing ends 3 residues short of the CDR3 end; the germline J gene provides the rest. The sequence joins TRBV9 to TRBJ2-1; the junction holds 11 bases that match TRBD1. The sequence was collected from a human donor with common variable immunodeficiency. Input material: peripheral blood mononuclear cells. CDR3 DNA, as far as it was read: TGTGCCAGCAGCGTTGGGACAGGGGGCAATGAG. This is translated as CASSVGTGGNE. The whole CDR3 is CASSVGTGGNEQFF. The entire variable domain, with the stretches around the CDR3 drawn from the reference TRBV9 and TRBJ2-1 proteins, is DSGVTQTPKHLITATGQRVTLRCSPRSGDLSVYWYQQSLDQGLQFLIQYYNGEERAKGNILERFSAQQFPDLHSELNLSSLELGDSALYFCASSVGTGGNEQFFGPGTRLTVL.